This record covers a single TCR beta chain. Its recognized antigen is unknown. Base-call qualities are not available, and no considerably larger clone is one nucleotide away. TCR repertoires of sorted CD4+ and CD8+ blood T cells from severe aplastic anemia patients and healthy subjects were deep-sequenced in the study. Ficoll-Paque density gradient centrifugation was used to isolate peripheral blood mononuclear cells. CD4+ and CD8+ T cells were sorted by FACS or magnetic beads before DNA extraction. This specimen comes from a study of CD8+CD57+ T cells in acquired aplastic anemia (dated by TCRdb to 2016 to 2019). As for the study more broadly: On average, sorted CD4+ and CD8+ cells yielded 3.2 ug of extracted DNA, with a range of roughly 0.17 to 27.4 ug. Healthy donor samples averaged roughly 9.9 million reads for CD4+ and 11 million to 13 million for CD8+ cells.

Genomic DNA served as template for TCR beta VDJ combination and CDR3 sequence profiling. TCR repertoire sequencing was run on an Illumina HiSeq 2000. In the authors' own workflow: Repertoire assessment relied on Simpson's diversity index, CDR3 size and DJ length profiles, and TRBV/TRBJ rearrangement plots. The most abundant DNA sequence in the deep sequencing data was defined as the immunodominant clone. CDR3 amino acid sequences were screened for sharing across subjects and compared with published repertoires and the VDJdb database. TCRdb's own reprocessing of the public reads used fastp at Q25 and MiXCR and kept productive beta chains. CDR3 protein sequences are deduplicated, and each keeps its most common genes and DNA. The V and J calls reflect TCRdb's pipeline rather than the authors' work. The sample has around 190,000 distinct CDR3 sequences on record, approximately 52% of them singletons. The biggest ten clones account for roughly 15% of the sample.

The paper's findings and limits, for the study overall: Around 28 CD8+ CDR3 sequences were found to be shared between patients and controls, but these sequences appeared to be highly expressed in patients and within the immunodominant clones of the patients. Patients and healthy controls showed no significant difference in CD8+ Simpson's diversity (P=0.060).

Between the V and J ends, shortened by 0 bases and 3 bases respectively, the junction contains 9 bases. The CDR3 numbers 14 residues from cysteine through phenylalanine. Of the read, only the CDR3 DNA is kept; its 42 bases are in frame from base 1. The germline V gene yields WSHSY for CDR1 and SAAADI for CDR2. The origin of this receptor is a human donor in good health, serving as a control. This chain is built from TRBV10-2 and TRBJ2-7, with the D segment identity uncertain. Sequenced material: sorted CD4+, CD8+, or CD8+CD57+ T cells (not recorded which) from PBMCs. The CDR3 reads as follows: CASSESLGNYEQYF. The DNA sequence is TGCGCCAGCAGTGAGTCACTCGGAAACTACGAGCAGTACTTC.